These 23 T cell receptor beta chains came from one sample sequenced in a study of cytomegalovirus exposure and HLA in healthy donors. Using immunoSEQ multiplex PCR, the repertoire was profiled, and TCRdb retains in-frame clones only, with some absent. The sample lists some 150,000 clones, more than 85% seen once, with about 0.75% in the top ten. Sequenced sample: PBMCs. Every receptor here comes from a man aged 18-30 years in good health and CMV-seronegative.

J is TRBJ2-2 and V is TRBV5-6; 8 nucleotides align to TRBD1. V dropped 5 bases and J dropped 1; count of bases not matched to a gene: 7. Germline assignment: CDR1 SGHDT and CDR2 YYEEEE. CDR3 length equals 16 residues. CDR3 loop: CASRRTGQLNTGELFF. The CDR3 coding sequence is TGTGCCAGCAGGCGGACAGGGCAATTGAACACCGGGGAGCTGTTTTTT.

The rearrangement links TRBV10-3 to TRBJ2-1; weak D call: TRBD2 (6 bases). Trimming removed 8 bases from V and 7 bases from J, with 18 bases in between. Germline V lookup: CDR1 ENHRY, CDR2 SYGVKD. This CDR3 has 14 residues. The CDR3 loop is CAIHQPGVRNEQFF. For the CDR3, the DNA is TGTGCCATCCACCAGCCGGGAGTTAGGAATGAGCAGTTCTTC.

This clone was counted once. V gene TRBV7-7 combines with J gene TRBJ1-4; 9 bases line up with TRBD1. From germline, CDR1 is SSHAT and CDR2 FNYEAQ (reference sequence). V dropped 5 bases and J dropped 7; count of bases not matched to a gene: 5. This CDR3 region has 14 residues. This CDR3 is CASSPGTGREKLFF. CDR3 DNA: TGTGCCAGCAGCCCAGGGACAGGGCGTGAAAAACTGTTTTTT.

The V gene is TRBV10-2, the J gene TRBJ1-1; D perhaps matches TRBD1 (6 bases). Trimming removed 3 bases at V and 2 bases at J, with 7 bases between. Germline values: CDR1 WSHSY, CDR2 SAAADI. This CDR3 is 13 amino acids long. CDR3 amino acids: CASSDRGNTEAFF. The CDR3 nucleotides are TGCGCCAGCAGTGACAGGGGAAACACTGAAGCTTTCTTT.

This clone was observed a single time. The J gene is TRBJ1-2, the V gene TRBV5-1, with 10 bases identical to TRBD1. The CDR3 is 14 residues long. Germline CDR1 SGHRS, CDR2 YFSETQ. V dropped 3 bases and J dropped 4; count of bases not matched to a gene: 3. In DNA form, the CDR3 reads TGCGCCAGCAGCTCCGGGACAGGGGTCTATGGCTACACCTTC. Its protein is CASSSGTGVYGYTF.

V is TRBV6-1 and J is TRBJ2-7; a weak D match, TRBD1 (5 bases). The germline gives CDR1 MNHNS, CDR2 SASEGT. This CDR3 comprises 15 residues. Trimming stripped 3 bases from V and 0 bases from J, with 12 bases between. CDR3 amino acids: CASSEHTGYSYEQYF. The DNA for the CDR3 is TGTGCCAGCAGTGAGCACACAGGCTACTCCTACGAGCAGTACTTC.

The V call is TRBV6-1, the J call TRBJ1-4, with TRBD1 matching 7 bases. CDR1 and CDR2 (germline): MNHNS, SASEGT. V lost 2 bases and J lost 7; bases outside the gene matches: 7. The CDR3 contains 15 residues. The CDR3 nucleotides are TGTGCCAGCAGTGAATCCGGGACAGACCTTGAAAAACTGTTTTTT. Translating gives CASSESGTDLEKLFF.

In this sample, this clone turned up a few times. The V and J genes are TRBV9 and TRBJ1-2, with D perhaps TRBD1 (5 bases). The germline gives CDR1 SGDLS, CDR2 YYNGEE. This CDR3 region has 14 residues. V lost 1 base to trimming and J lost 8 bases, with 15 bases between them. The CDR3 is CASSVQVGGSGYTF. CDR3 DNA: TGTGCCAGCAGCGTACAGGTCGGGGGATCGGGCTACACCTTC.

The rearrangement joins TRBV14 to TRBJ2-3; 7 bases fit TRBD2. Germline lookup yields CDR1 SGHDN and CDR2 FVKESK. V trimming: 3 bases; J trimming: 2 bases; junction bases outside the gene matches: 5. The CDR3 has 15 residues. Here the CDR3 DNA reads TGTGCCAGCAGCCACCGGCGGGAGTTCACAGATACGCAGTATTTT. Its translation is CASSHRREFTDTQYF.

The J gene is TRBJ2-3, the V gene TRBV29-1; tentatively, D is TRBD1 (6 bases). Per the germline V gene, CDR1 is SQVTM and CDR2 is ANQGSEA. CDR3 length: 17 amino acids. Trimming cost V 0 bases and J 5 bases, with 21 bases left between them. In DNA, the CDR3 is TGCAGCGTTGAAGACCCCTACGCACAGGGATCACGAGATACGCAGTATTTT. Residues: CSVEDPYAQGSRDTQYF.

This chain uses TRBV4-1 with TRBJ2-7; 7 positions agree with TRBD1. This CDR3 region has 15 residues. Germline CDR1 is MGHRA and CDR2 is YSYEKL. V lost 0 bases and J lost 2; bases outside the gene matches: 4. The CDR3 region is CASSQEKGQTYEQYF. In nucleotides, the CDR3 is TGCGCCAGCAGCCAAGAAAAGGGACAGACCTACGAGCAGTACTTC.

The V gene is TRBV15, the J gene TRBJ1-1, with a tentative D call TRBD1 (6 bases). Trimming removed 5 bases from V and 1 base from J, with 17 bases in between. In germline, CDR1 is LNHNV, CDR2 YYDKDF (reference sequence). CDR3 length: 16 residues. CDR3: CATSGHPGQRNTEAFF. The CDR3 nucleotides read TGTGCCACCAGCGGGCACCCAGGACAGAGGAACACTGAAGCTTTCTTT.

The rearrangement joins TRBV19 to TRBJ1-5; a possible D gene is TRBD1 (6 bases). CDR3 length: 17 amino acids. V shed 1 base and J shed 3 bases, with 16 bases lying between them. Per the germline V gene, CDR1 is LNHDA and CDR2 is SQIVND (reference sequence). The CDR3 nucleotides read TGTGCCAGTAGTATAGCCCCGGGCAGGGGCATCAATCAGCCCCAGCATTTT. Protein product: CASSIAPGRGINQPQHF.

This clone was observed once. The CDR3 region is CASSYVLGTGGNGYTF. The CDR3 bases are TGTGCCAGCAGTTACGTCCTCGGGACAGGGGGTAATGGCTACACCTTC. The gene calls are TRBV6-5 and TRBJ1-2, with TRBD1 matching 11 bases. The V gene's germline CDR1 is MNHEY and CDR2 SVGAGI. The CDR3 totals 16 residues. V lost 2 bases, J lost 6 bases, and 8 bases stayed unmatched.

The V and J genes are TRBV10-1 and TRBJ2-3; TRBD2 matches at 13 bases. The CDR3 covers 16 residues. J lost 2 bases, V lost 4 bases, and 3 bases had no gene match. The germline V gene has CDR1 WNHNN and CDR2 SYGVQD (reference sequence). The CDR3 here is CASSGTSGSVTDTQYF. The CDR3 bases are TGCGCCAGCAGTGGGACTAGCGGGAGCGTCACAGATACGCAGTATTTT.

V and J are TRBV9 and TRBJ2-3; the match to TRBD2 covers 8 bases. The V gene's germline CDR1 is SGDLS and CDR2 YYNGEE. This CDR3 spans 16 amino acids. With 0 bases clipped from V and 5 bases from J, the junction kept 8 bases outside the gene matches. CDR3 nucleotide sequence: TGTGCCAGCAGCGTAGGGATAGCGGGGATCAAAGATACGCAGTATTTT. Amino acid sequence: CASSVGIAGIKDTQYF.

The chain is built from TRBV14 and TRBJ2-2, with no clear D. This CDR3 spans 14 amino acids. Germline CDR1 reads SGHDN; CDR2 reads FVKESK. Deletions cut 3 bases from V and 4 bases from J, with 9 bases between. CDR3 amino acids: CASSHRSFTGELFF. Here the CDR3 DNA reads TGTGCCAGCAGCCATAGGAGTTTCACCGGGGAGCTGTTTTTT. The full variable domain, completed using reference TRBV14 and TRBJ2-2, is EAGVTQFPSHSVIEKGQTVTLRCDPISGHDNLYWYRRVMGKEIKFLLHFVKESKQDESGMPNNRFLAERTGGTYSTLKVQPAELEDSGVYFCASSHRSFTGELFFGEGSRLTVL.

The chain links TRBV9 to TRBJ1-2; weak D call: TRBD1 (6 bases). CDR1 is SGDLS and CDR2 is YYNGEE in the germline V gene. The CDR3 runs to 15 residues. Trimming pared 1 base from V and 4 bases from J, leaving 14 bases between. The CDR3 DNA sequence: TGTGCCAGCAGCGTACGGGCAGGGGCGGCCTATGGCTACACCTTC. Protein sequence: CASSVRAGAAYGYTF.

The rearrangement uses TRBV5-1 and TRBJ2-5; D is possibly TRBD2 (7 bases). The V end was cut by 4 bases, the J end by 2 bases, with 18 bases between. The CDR3 sequence is 16 residues long. Germline-derived CDR1 and CDR2 are SGHRS and YFSETQ. For the CDR3, the DNA is TGCGCCAGCAGCAGGGGGACCGACGGGGGGCAAGAGACCCAGTACTTC. Translating gives CASSRGTDGGQETQYF.

The chain uses TRBV7-6 and TRBJ2-1; TRBD2 matches at 10 bases. V was pared by 2 bases and J by 7 bases, with 5 bases of the junction left unmatched. This CDR3 is 15 amino acids long. Germline V gene lookup returns CDR1 SGHVS and CDR2 FNYEAQ. CDR3 DNA: TGTGCCAGCAGCTTAACTAGCGGGATTAGAAATGAGCAGTTCTTC. Amino acid sequence: CASSLTSGIRNEQFF.

The V and J genes are TRBV6-1 and TRBJ1-2, with D perhaps TRBD1 (5 bases). V shed 7 bases and J shed 5 bases, with 11 bases lying between them. CDR3 length equals 12 residues. Germline CDR1 reads MNHNS; CDR2 reads SASEGT. The CDR3 nucleotides are TGTGCCAGCAAACGACAGAATTATGGCTACACCTTC. Its translation: CASKRQNYGYTF.

The J gene is TRBJ2-3, the V gene TRBV27, with a tentative D call TRBD2 (6 bases). Germline V CDR1 and CDR2: MNHEY, SMNVEV (reference sequence). CDR3 length: 13 residues. Trimming took off 4 bases at V and 3 bases at J, with 8 bases between the two ends. The CDR3 here is CASSYRGTDTQYF. CDR3 bases: TGTGCCAGCAGTTACCGGGGGACAGATACGCAGTATTTT.

A word on this clone: Other DNA variants within this sample encode the same CDR3. This rearrangement joins TRBV5-1 to TRBJ2-5, with D possibly matching TRBD1 (5 bases). The CDR3 loop spans 15 amino acids. V was clipped by 0 bases and J by 1 base, with 10 bases between them. The germline CDR1 and CDR2 sequences are SGHRS and YFSETQ. CDR3 residues: CASSLGQGTQETQYF. The CDR3 DNA sequence: TGCGCCAGCAGCTTGGGTCAGGGAACCCAAGAGACCCAGTACTTC.